A single sample is the source of the 27 T cell receptor beta chains below, sequenced in a study of Graves' ophthalmopathy and Graves' hyperthyroidism. Amplification of TCR beta CDR3 regions used RNA transcripts. HTBI primers served in a first-round RT-PCR, which a second-round multiplex PCR followed. MiXCR, applied by TCRdb to the multiplex PCR reads, yields one record per CDR3 protein. Of 600,000 to 700,000 distinct CDR3 sequences listed, roughly 41% are singletons. Sequencing input: peripheral blood. The receptor source for this set is an adult man with Graves' ophthalmopathy.

This clonotype was picked up many times. The chain carries TRBV7-9 and TRBJ2-5; 10 bases match TRBD1. Losses at the gene ends were 1 base for V and 5 bases for J; bases not matched to a gene: 7. In germline, CDR1 is SEHNR, CDR2 FQNEAQ (reference sequence). The CDR3 runs 16 residues. CDR3 DNA: TGTGCCAGCAGCTTAGGGCCCGGGACAGGGGAGGAGACCCAGTACTTC. Translated, it gives CASSLGPGTGEETQYF.

In DNA, the CDR3 is TGTGCCAGCAGCTTATTACAGGTGAACACTGAAGCTTTCTTT. Translated: CASSLLQVNTEAFF. The rearrangement uses TRBV7-9 and TRBJ1-1, with D possibly matching TRBD1 (5 bases). This CDR3 comprises 14 residues. The germline CDR1 and CDR2 sequences are SEHNR and FQNEAQ (reference sequence). The ends were cut back, 2 bases at V and 0 bases at J, with 7 bases in the middle.

Note on this clonotype: The CDR3 does not end in the conserved phenylalanine or tryptophan, so this is likely a read error. V usage is TRBV7-2 and J usage is TRBJ1-5; 8 nucleotides match TRBD1. The germline CDR1 and CDR2 sequences are SGHTA and FQGNSA. This CDR3 region has 17 residues. The CDR3 DNA sequence: TGCGCCAGCAGCCAAGCCAAAGCGACAGGGGAGGATCAGCCCCAGCATTGT. It encodes CASSQAKATGEDQPQHC.

This chain uses TRBV19 with TRBJ1-6, with a tentative D call TRBD1 (6 bases). V dropped 4 bases and J dropped 9 bases, with 16 bases sitting between them. Germline CDR1 reads LNHDA; CDR2 reads SQIVND (reference sequence). The CDR3 spans 15 residues. CDR3 nucleotide sequence: TGTGCCAGTAGTAACGACGGCATGGGGGCTTCACCCCTCCACTTT. It codes for CASSNDGMGASPLHF.

In its sample, this clonotype was seen many times. J is TRBJ2-2 and V is TRBV2; 11 bases are shared with TRBD2. Germline loops: CDR1 SNHLY, CDR2 FYNNEI. There are 15 residues in the CDR3. The V segment lost 7 bases and the J segment 1 base; nucleotides outside the gene matches: 2. The CDR3 DNA follows: TGTGCCAGCACCGGGACTAGCGGGAACACCGGGGAGCTGTTTTTT. Its protein product is CASTGTSGNTGELFF.

V and J are TRBV15 and TRBJ1-5, with 8 bases fitting TRBD1. Germline V gene sequence: CDR1 LNHNV, CDR2 YYDKDF (reference sequence). V shed 0 bases and J 7 bases; nucleotides not matched to a gene: 5. This CDR3 is 15 amino acids long. The CDR3: CATSRDLGQGQPQHF. CDR3 sequence (DNA): TGTGCCACCAGCAGAGATCTCGGACAGGGCCAGCCCCAGCATTTT. Full variable domain (remainder filled in from reference TRBV15 and TRBJ1-5): DAMVIQNPRYQVTQFGKPVTLSCSQTLNHNVMYWYQQKSSQAPKLLFHYYDKDFNNEADTPDNFQSRRPNTSFCFLDIRSPGLGDTAMYLCATSRDLGQGQPQHFGDGTRLSIL.

The gene calls are TRBV15 and TRBJ1-1; D is unclear. CDR3 length: 13 amino acids. Trimming shortened V by 3 bases and J by 4 bases, and 9 bases separated the two germline ends. Germline CDR1 and CDR2: LNHNV and YYDKDF (reference sequence). For the CDR3, the DNA is TGTGCCACCAGCAGTGGTTTGGGCACTGAAGCTTTCTTT. Protein product: CATSSGLGTEAFF. The full variable domain, with the rest looked up from reference TRBV15 and TRBJ1-1, is DAMVIQNPRYQVTQFGKPVTLSCSQTLNHNVMYWYQQKSSQAPKLLFHYYDKDFNNEADTPDNFQSRRPNTSFCFLDIRSPGLGDTAMYLCATSSGLGTEAFFGQGTRLTVV.

This clonotype has a count of ten or more. The genes are TRBV2 and TRBJ1-2; 9 nucleotides match TRBD1. Germline CDR1 reads SNHLY; CDR2 reads FYNNEI. Unmatched junction bases numbered 2, after V lost 7 bases and J lost 2 bases. The CDR3 is 13 amino acids. This CDR3 is CASMGQGNYGYTF. CDR3 DNA: TGTGCCAGCATGGGACAGGGAAACTATGGCTACACCTTC.

With regard to this clonotype: Just one base apart from a much larger clone, this may be a read error. The gene calls are TRBV7-8 and TRBJ2-1, with D hard to call. The length of the CDR3 is 16 residues. Germline V gives CDR1 SGHVS, CDR2 FQNEAQ. CDR3 sequence: CASSPTQGSSYNEEFF. The CDR3 bases are TGTGCCAGCAGCCCAACACAAGGCAGCTCCTACAATGAGGAGTTCTTC.

This clonotype has more than one count but fewer than ten. The chain is built from TRBV5-6 and TRBJ2-7; 7 bases fit TRBD1. V shed 5 bases, J shed 6 bases, and the junction held 20 bases outside the gene matches. CDR1 is SGHDT, CDR2 YYEEEE, per germline. This CDR3 spans 17 amino acids. CDR3 sequence (DNA): TGTGCCAGCAGTTCCTCCCCGGGACAGAGGCTTTGCTGCGAGCAGTACTTC. Encoded protein: CASSSSPGQRLCCEQYF.

To note about this clonotype: Likely a read error: the CDR3 ends without its conserved phenylalanine or tryptophan. No DNA is shown, since the ends of the CDR3 on it are uncertain; the CDR3 is the one TCRdb lists. The chain is built from TRBV2 and TRBJ1-6; the D segment call TRBD1 is taken from the table without a DNA check. The CDR3 length is 8 residues, termini included. The germline V gene has CDR1 SNHLY and CDR2 FYNNEI. CDR3 sequence reads: CASSDNRE.

This chain connects TRBV25-1 to TRBJ1-3; 9 nucleotides agree with TRBD1. The CDR3 totals 16 residues. Germline V CDR1 and CDR2: MGHDK, SYGVNS. V trimming: 0 bases; J trimming: 7 bases; junction bases outside the gene matches: 7. CDR3 coding DNA: TGTGCCAGCAGTGAATATGGACAGGGGCCCTTGAACACCATATATTTT. Amino acid sequence: CASSEYGQGPLNTIYF.

The rearrangement uses TRBV2 and TRBJ2-1; D might be TRBD2 (5 bases). Germline V gives CDR1 SNHLY, CDR2 FYNNEI. This CDR3 contains 13 residues. Trimming shortened V by 5 bases and J by 5 bases, and 10 bases separated the two germline ends. CDR3 sequence reads: CASSPTGNNEQFF. The CDR3 DNA reads as TGTGCCAGCAGTCCCACGGGGAACAATGAGCAGTTCTTC.

This clonotype was recorded a few times. This rearrangement joins TRBV6-5 to TRBJ1-5; D is undetermined. This CDR3 has 14 residues. The V end was cut by 0 bases, the J end by 6 bases, with 9 bases between. The germline CDR1 and CDR2 sequences are MNHEY and SVGAGI. Written as DNA, the CDR3 is TGTGCCAGCAGTTACTCGATAGCCAGTCAGCCCCAGCATTTT. Translated, it gives CASSYSIASQPQHF.

The chain employs TRBV20-1 and TRBJ2-3; D not resolved. The CDR3 is made up of 13 amino acids. Germline V lookup: CDR1 DFQATT, CDR2 SNEGSKA (reference sequence). The germline V and J ends were trimmed by 3 bases and 8 bases, with 15 bases remaining between them. The CDR3 nucleotides read TGCAGTGCTAGCGGGCGGCCAGATGGTACGCAGTATTTT. Amino acid sequence: CSASGRPDGTQYF.

This clonotype came up many times. The chain couples TRBV2 to TRBJ2-5; 12 bases line up with TRBD2. Losses at the gene ends were 1 base for V and 4 bases for J; bases not matched to a gene: 4. CDR1 and CDR2 from the germline V gene are SNHLY and FYNNEI. The CDR3 contains 16 residues. The CDR3 reads CASSEESGLAGETQYF. The DNA for the CDR3 is TGTGCCAGCAGTGAAGAGTCGGGACTAGCGGGAGAGACCCAGTACTTC.

This clonotype was observed many times. The CDR3 loop reads CASSLDLSPSNYGYTF. CDR3 coding DNA: TGTGCCAGCAGCTTAGATCTGTCACCGAGTAACTATGGCTACACCTTC. The V and J genes are TRBV11-2 and TRBJ1-2, with D unresolved. Trimming removed 0 bases from V and 1 base from J, with 12 bases in between. Germline V CDR1 and CDR2: SGHAT, FQNNGV. The CDR3 sequence is 16 residues long.

The chain combines TRBV11-2 with TRBJ1-2; 8 nucleotides line up with TRBD1. The junction had 7 bases not matched to a gene; V was cut back by 4 bases and J by 6 bases. Germline V gene sequence: CDR1 SGHAT, CDR2 FQNNGV. The CDR3 totals 14 residues. CDR3 nucleotide sequence: TGTGCCAGCAGCTGGATCTCAGGGGGCAATGGCTACACCTTC. The encoded protein is CASSWISGGNGYTF.

This clonotype showed up just once. This sequence joins TRBV29-1 and TRBJ1-2; 7 bases line up with TRBD1. Trimming took 5 bases from V and 2 from J; bases not matched to a gene: 8. Germline CDR1 is SQVTM and CDR2 is ANQGSEA. The CDR3 spans 14 residues. The CDR3 nucleotides read TGCAGCGTTCCCAGGGACAGTGCCAACTATGGCTACACCTTC. Its protein product is CSVPRDSANYGYTF.

The chain is built from TRBV7-2 and TRBJ2-5, with D maybe TRBD2 (6 bases). Germline V gene lookup returns CDR1 SGHTA and CDR2 FQGNSA. This CDR3 has 16 amino acids. Between the trimmed V and J ends, which lost 5 bases and 4 bases, there was a span of 20 bases. CDR3 sequence: CASSPNGGSIAETQYF. In DNA, the CDR3 is TGTGCCAGCAGCCCAAATGGGGGGAGTATCGCAGAGACCCAGTACTTC.

Ten or more counts support this clonotype. V and J are TRBV20-1 and TRBJ1-2; the D is unclear. The CDR3 totals 15 residues. Germline CDR1 and CDR2: DFQATT and SNEGSKA (reference sequence). Trimming took off 0 bases at V and 6 bases at J, with 17 bases between the two ends. The CDR3 here is CSARESGPGIHGYTF. CDR3 nucleotides: TGCAGTGCTAGAGAGAGCGGACCGGGCATTCATGGCTACACCTTC.

This clonotype was counted many times. The chain uses TRBV6-1 and TRBJ2-5; no clear D gene. This CDR3 region has 13 residues. The germline V and J ends were trimmed by 6 bases and 2 bases, with 10 bases remaining between them. Germline V gene data show CDR1 as MNHNS and CDR2 as SASEGT. The CDR3 reads CASRPVGQETQYF. The CDR3 DNA is TGTGCCAGCAGACCGGTGGGGCAAGAGACCCAGTACTTC.

A remark on this clonotype: The CDR3 does not close with the conserved phenylalanine or tryptophan, likely indicating a read error. Because the CDR3's place on the DNA is in doubt, the DNA is left out and the CDR3 is given as listed by TCRdb. The chain carries TRBV11-2 and TRBJ1-1; the table calls TRBD1, which could not be checked here. CDR1 is SGHAT and CDR2 is FQNNGV in the germline V gene. The CDR3 contains 8 residues when both ends are counted. This CDR3 is CASSLEGA.

This sequence joins TRBV20-1 and TRBJ1-6; a possible D gene is TRBD1 (6 bases). Germline loops: CDR1 DFQATT, CDR2 SNEGSKA (reference sequence). The length of the CDR3 is 15 residues. With 1 base removed from V and 6 bases from J, the gap between germline ends came to 13 bases. In nucleotides, the CDR3 is TGCAGTGCTAGAGTAGGGGGGGGATTTAATTCACCCCTCCACTTT. As protein: CSARVGGGFNSPLHF.

As concerns this clonotype: The germline gene is not matched at one end of the junction; a read error may be the cause. This chain links TRBV12-3 or TRBV12-4 with TRBJ2-2; 9 positions agree with TRBD1. The CDR3 loop spans 17 amino acids. Here the CDR3 DNA reads TGTGCCGGCAGTCCGACACTGCACAGGGGGCCCACCGGGGAGCTGTTTTTT. Translation gives CAGSPTLHRGPTGELFF.

This clonotype was counted ten times or more. The CDR3 is CASSANRDLSYEQYF. CDR3 bases: TGCGCCAGCAGCGCGAACCGGGACTTATCCTACGAGCAGTACTTC. This chain links TRBV5-1 with TRBJ2-7; a possible D gene is TRBD2 (6 bases). CDR3 length equals 15 residues. V lost 4 bases, J lost 1 base, and 15 bases lay in between. From germline, CDR1 is SGHRS and CDR2 YFSETQ.

On this clonotype itself: Given a much more abundant clone one base away, this may be a read error. This rearrangement joins TRBV7-2 to TRBJ2-6; D call uncertain. CDR1 and CDR2 from the germline V gene are SGHTA and FQGNSA. The CDR3 is made up of 15 amino acids. The CDR3 here is CASSQGSSRANVLTF. Written as DNA, the CDR3 is TGTGCCAGCAGCCAAGGAAGCTCTAGGGCCAACGTCCTGACTTTC. The variable domain in full, with the rest retrieved from reference TRBV7-2 and TRBJ2-6, is GAGVSQSPSNKVTEKGKDVELRCDPISGHTALYWYRQSLGQGLEFLIYFQGNSAPDKSGLPSDRFSAERTGGSVSTLTIQRTQQEDSAVYLCASSQGSSRANVLTFGAGSRLTVL.